This T cell receptor (beta chain) is from a study of blood T cell repertoires in COVID-19. Study-wide background: PBMCs, B-cell-depleted T cells, or T cells provided the cDNA or gDNA that made up the material.

Authors' processing steps: Reference gene primer amplification in the assay estimated nucleated cell counts. Assay used: immunoSEQ multiplex PCR; TCRdb lists only in-frame clones, some missing. V and J calls and clone size come straight from that table; D and trimming were deduced from the DNA. Among 100,000 to 150,000 clones, around 76% were seen once, and the ten largest hold more than 5.5%. The receptor was isolated from a man in his 60s with acute or convalescent COVID-19. Material for sequencing was peripheral blood.

The CDR3 spells CASSRQVDQPQHF. Written as DNA, the CDR3 is TGTGCCAGCAGCCGACAGGTGGACCAGCCCCAGCATTTT. The gene calls are TRBV7-9 and TRBJ1-5, with a possible D match to TRBD1 (6 bases). V gave up 5 bases and J gave up 7 bases, with 12 bases separating them. CDR3 length equals 13 residues. CDR1 SEHNR and CDR2 FQNEAQ come from the germline V gene (reference sequence). Combining the CDR3 with reference TRBV7-9 and TRBJ1-5 gives the whole variable domain DTGVSQNPRHKITKRGQNVTFRCDPISEHNRLYWYRQTLGQGPEFLTYFQNEAQLEKSRLLSDRFSAERPKGSFSTLEIQRTEQGDSAMYLCASSRQVDQPQHFGDGTRLSIL.